The rows below give T cell receptor beta chains drawn from one sample of a study of blood T cells in healthy people across ages. TCRdb reanalysed the 5' RACE reads using MiXCR and keeps one entry per CDR3 protein. Found here are over 950,000 distinct CDR3 sequences, approximately 50% of them singletons; the top ten hold over 20%. Sequences were obtained from blood. The source is a woman aged 55-69 years in good health. CDR3s include the opening cysteine and the closing phenylalanine or tryptophan. D genes are given only for firm matches. Clone size is not always given. Where it is, it says once, few, many or a class for expanded clones.

cdr3_nt	cdr3_aa	v_call	j_call	d_call	clone_size
TGCGCCAGCAGCCAACAAAGGGGCGGTGAGCAGTTCTTC	CASSQQRGGEQFF	TRBV4-3	TRBJ2-1	NA	few
TGTGCCGGCAGACGCTATCTGGGAGATACGCAGTATTTT	CAGRRYLGDTQYF	TRBV6-5	TRBJ2-3	NA	NA
TGCAGTGCCAGAGTTCCGGGGGGGAAAAATGAAAAACTGTTTTTT	CSARVPGGKNEKLFF	TRBV20-1	TRBJ1-4	NA	NA
TGTGCCAGCAGTCTTGGCCTGGACGGCGGGAGATTCTACGAGCAGTACTTC	CASSLGLDGGRFYEQYF	TRBV12-3/TRBV12-4	TRBJ2-7	TRBD2	few
TGTGCCAGCAGCTCCTCAAAAAACGAGCAGTACTTC	CASSSSKNEQYF	TRBV7-9	TRBJ2-7	NA	few
TGTGCCAGCAGCCAAGATGATGGACCGGGACAGGCCTACGAGCAGTACTTC	CASSQDDGPGQAYEQYF	TRBV4-2	TRBJ2-7	TRBD1	NA
TGCAGTGCTAGTACCCGCCTAGCGGGAGCAGAGACCCAGTACTTC	CSASTRLAGAETQYF	TRBV20-1	TRBJ2-5	TRBD2	few
TGTGCCAGCAGTCTCGGGACAGGGGTACGCACAGATACGCAGTATTTT	CASSLGTGVRTDTQYF	TRBV27	TRBJ2-3	TRBD1	NA
TGCGCCAGCAGCTTGGTGGTAGCCACAGATACGCAGTATTTT	CASSLVVATDTQYF	TRBV5-1	TRBJ2-3	NA	NA
TGCGCCAGCAGCTTGGAGGATATCTCCTACGAGCAGTACTTC	CASSLEDISYEQYF	TRBV5-1	TRBJ2-7	NA	NA
TGCGCCAGCAGCCACACCCTGGGACAGCTCCAAGAGACCCAGAACTTC	CASSHTLGQLQETQNF	TRBV4-1	TRBJ2-5	TRBD1	NA
TGCAGTGGCTTAGCGACCCTAGGGGGCTCCTACAATGAGCAGTACTTC	CSGLATLGGSYNEQYF	TRBV20-1	TRBJ2-7	TRBD1	NA
TGTGGCAGCAGTTTGGGGACCGACTATGGCTACACCTTC	CGSSLGTDYGYTF	TRBV12-3/TRBV12-4	TRBJ1-2	NA	NA
TGTGCCAGCAAACAGCTATCTAATGAAAAACTGTTTTTT	CASKQLSNEKLFF	TRBV6-5	TRBJ1-4	NA	NA
TGCAGTGCTCCCCCACCAACGGGGTGGGAGACCCAGTACTTC	CSAPPPTGWETQYF	TRBV20-1	TRBJ2-5	NA	NA
TGCAGTGCAGCAGGACGGAACTATAATTCACCCCTCCACTTT	CSAAGRNYNSPLHF	TRBV20-1	TRBJ1-6	NA	NA
TGTGCCAGCAGCTGGGCCTTCCGTATGAACACTGAAGCTTTCTTT	CASSWAFRMNTEAFF	TRBV7-8	TRBJ1-1	NA	NA
TGTGCCAGCAGTTTTCTCTTCAGGGAATACTCACCCCTCCACTTT	CASSFLFREYSPLHF	TRBV27	TRBJ1-6	NA	once
TGTGCCAGCAGCCCTGACAGGGGGCGCCTCACCGGGGAGCTGTTTTTT	CASSPDRGRLTGELFF	TRBV6-5	TRBJ2-2	TRBD1	NA
TGTGCCAGCAGCTTAGATCGGGCTAGCGGGATCGCCTACGAGCAGTACTTC	CASSLDRASGIAYEQYF	TRBV11-2	TRBJ2-7	TRBD2	NA
TGTGCCAGCAGTGTTCCAGGGGGCTGGGTAGAGACCCAGTACTTC	CASSVPGGWVETQYF	TRBV25-1	TRBJ2-5	TRBD1	once
TGCAGTGCTAGATCAGGGAGGTTCTACGAGCAGTACTTC	CSARSGRFYEQYF	TRBV20-1	TRBJ2-7	NA	NA
TGTGCCAGCAGTGCTGTTCTAGATACGCAGTATTTT	CASSAVLDTQYF	TRBV6-1	TRBJ2-3	NA	NA
TGTGCCAGCAGCTCCCGGACTAGCGGACTCTTTCAAGAGACCCAGTACTTC	CASSSRTSGLFQETQYF	TRBV7-9	TRBJ2-5	TRBD2	many
TGTGCCACCAGCAGAGATCCAGGGGGAAGTTGGGCAGATACGCAGTATTTT	CATSRDPGGSWADTQYF	TRBV15	TRBJ2-3	TRBD1	once